Following are 20 T cell receptor beta chains from one sample sequenced in a study of OX40 agonist ivuxolimab in advanced cancers. Assay used: immunoSEQ multiplex PCR; TCRdb lists only in-frame clones, some missing. The sample records around 49,000 clones, approximately 88% being singletons. The input for sequencing was CD4+ or CD8+ T cells sorted from blood, taken in a trial of the OX40 agonist ivuxolimab. The receptors shown here come from an adult with an advanced solid tumor such as melanoma, head and neck, liver or kidney cancer.

This rearrangement joins TRBV10-3 to TRBJ2-1, with a weak D call TRBD1 (6 bases). Germline V gene sequence: CDR1 ENHRY, CDR2 SYGVKD. This CDR3 is 14 amino acids long. Between the trimmed V and J ends, which lost 10 bases and 9 bases, there was a span of 22 bases. The DNA for the CDR3 is TGTGCCAGCCGGAAGGGGGATCAAACGCCTGAGCAGTTCTTC. Residues: CASRKGDQTPEQFF.

Regarding this clone: At one of its ends the junction is not consistent with the germline gene, which may arise from a read error. The chain joins TRBV7-8 to TRBJ2-5; D gene ambiguous. From germline, CDR1 is SGHVS and CDR2 FQNEAQ. The CDR3 loop spans 9 amino acids. CDR3 nucleotide sequence: TGTGCCAGCAGCTTACGGGCTAACTTC. It yields the protein CASSLRANF.

V and J are TRBV11-3 and TRBJ2-5; perhaps D is TRBD1 or TRBD2 (5 bases each). Germline lookup yields CDR1 SGHNT and CDR2 YENEEA. This CDR3 is 14 amino acids long. Deletions cut 5 bases from V and 5 bases from J, with 15 bases between. CDR3 nucleotides: TGTGCCAGCAGCCAATACGGGACGGGTGAGACCCAGTACTTC. Its protein product is CASSQYGTGETQYF. Looking up the rest from reference TRBV11-3 and TRBJ2-5 gives the full variable domain: EAGVVQSPRYKIIEKKQPVAFWCNPISGHNTLYWYLQNLGQGPELLIRYENEEAVDDSQLPKDRFSAERLKGVDSTLKIQPAELGDSAVYLCASSQYGTGETQYFGPGTRLLVL.

On this clone: Other DNA sequences in the sample encode the same CDR3. The rearrangement links TRBV9 to TRBJ1-1; a possible D gene is TRBD1 (5 bases). V lost 0 bases and J 4 bases, leaving 7 bases between the germline ends. Germline values: CDR1 SGDLS, CDR2 YYNGEE. The CDR3 spans 13 residues. As DNA, the CDR3 is TGTGCCAGCAGCGTAGGGGGCTCCACTGAAGCTTTCTTT. This encodes CASSVGGSTEAFF.

This sequence joins TRBV11-2 and TRBJ2-7; TRBD2 is a possible D gene (6 bases). CDR1 and CDR2 (germline): SGHAT, FQNNGV. CDR3 length equals 15 residues. Deletions cut 5 bases from V and 6 bases from J, with 20 bases between. CDR3 DNA: TGTGCCAGCAGCCCACCGCGAGGAGGGCCCAGCGAGCAGTACTTC. Translating gives CASSPPRGGPSEQYF.

V is TRBV7-3 and J is TRBJ2-2; D perhaps matches TRBD2 (6 bases). The V end was cut by 5 bases, the J end by 0 bases, with 22 bases between. CDR3 length equals 19 residues. Per germline, CDR1 SGHTA and CDR2 FQGTGA. Written as DNA, the CDR3 is TGTGCCAGCAGCAGTCTCCCTTGGGGGGAGAATACGAACACCGGGGAGCTGTTTTTT. Translation gives CASSSLPWGENTNTGELFF. The entire variable domain, with the rest obtained from reference TRBV7-3 and TRBJ2-2, is as follows: GAGVSQTPSNKVTEKGKYVELRCDPISGHTALYWYRQSLGQGPEFLIYFQGTGAADDSGLPNDRFFAVRPEGSVSTLKIQRTERGDSAVYLCASSSLPWGENTNTGELFFGEGSRLTVL.

The chain employs TRBV21-1 and TRBJ1-4; TRBD1, as called in the table, went unchecked against the DNA. TRBV21-1 is an annotated pseudogene. The CDR3 is 16 amino acids. DNA for the CDR3: TGTGCCAGCAGCAAAGCATGGCACAGGGGCTATGAAAAACTGTTTTTT. Translating it yields CASSKAWHRGYEKLFF.

In its sample, this clone was seen a few times. The chain employs TRBV2 and TRBJ2-3; 8 positions agree with TRBD2. The CDR3 loop spans 17 amino acids. V shed 4 bases and J 2 bases; nucleotides not matched to a gene: 11. CDR1 is SNHLY and CDR2 is FYNNEI in the germline V gene. The CDR3 nucleotides are TGTGCCAGCAGTGTTTTTGGCGGCGGGGGGAACACAGATACGCAGTATTTT. Encoded protein: CASSVFGGGGNTDTQYF.

The chain recombines TRBV19 with TRBJ1-6; D ambiguous. Germline V CDR1 and CDR2: LNHDA, SQIVND (reference sequence). The length of the CDR3 is 13 residues. V was pared by 4 bases and J by 9 bases, with 10 bases between. The CDR3 nucleotides read TGTGCCAGTAGTAGTACGGGAGTTTCACCCCTCCACTTT. Amino acids: CASSSTGVSPLHF.

This clone was recorded only once. The chain uses TRBV6-6 and TRBJ2-5, with 9 bases lining up with TRBD2. The end of the DNA is better explained by TRBJ2-7, so the J call may be wrong. CDR3 length: 14 amino acids. The germline V gene has CDR1 MNHNY and CDR2 SVGAGI (reference sequence). CDR3 DNA sequence: TGTGCCAGCACGTCAGCGGGGGGAGGAGGCGAGCAGTACTTC. This sequence encodes CASTSAGGGGEQYF.

This clone was counted between two and nine times. The sample has other DNA sequences that encode this CDR3 too. This chain uses TRBV9 with TRBJ2-3; D is unresolved. The CDR3 is made up of 14 amino acids. Germline V gene data show CDR1 as SGDLS and CDR2 as YYNGEE. V dropped 0 bases and J dropped 0 bases, with 5 bases sitting between them. CDR3 sequence (DNA): TGTGCCAGCAGCGTAGGTGGCAGCACAGATACGCAGTATTTT. Translating it yields CASSVGGSTDTQYF.

This chain connects TRBV2 to TRBJ2-3, with 13 nucleotides matching TRBD2. The CDR3 contains 16 residues. With V trimmed by 2 bases and J by 5 bases, 4 bases remained unmatched. Germline V gene data show CDR1 as SNHLY and CDR2 as FYNNEI. The CDR3: CASSEPGLAGRDTQYF. The CDR3 DNA follows: TGTGCCAGCAGTGAACCGGGACTAGCGGGACGAGATACGCAGTATTTT.

The J gene is TRBJ2-7, the V gene TRBV2; D may match TRBD1 or TRBD2 (7 bases each). The CDR3 sequence is 16 residues long. Germline CDR1 is SNHLY and CDR2 is FYNNEI. V shed 7 bases and J shed 4 bases, with 23 bases lying between them. CDR3 sequence: CASTLTVQGGAYEQYF. CDR3 coding DNA: TGTGCCAGCACACTAACAGTGCAGGGGGGGGCTTACGAGCAGTACTTC.

V and J are TRBV6-4 and TRBJ1-1; 8 nucleotides align to TRBD1. The germline gives CDR1 MRHNA, CDR2 SNTAGT. This CDR3 has 16 residues. V was clipped by 3 bases and J by 2 bases; unmatched bases: 8. CDR3 region: CASSDKRQGTNTEAFF. For the CDR3, the DNA is TGTGCCAGCAGTGATAAAAGACAGGGGACTAACACTGAAGCTTTCTTT.

This clone ranks as medium-sized (0.01 to 0.1%). The chain links TRBV15 to TRBJ2-7; no reliable D call. Trimming removed 0 bases at V and 6 bases at J, with 6 bases between. This CDR3 region has 12 residues. Germline loops: CDR1 LNHNV, CDR2 YYDKDF (reference sequence). In DNA, the CDR3 is TGTGCCACCAGCAGAGATCGGTCCGAGCAGTACTTC. This sequence encodes CATSRDRSEQYF.

The genes are TRBV9 and TRBJ2-1, with 8 bases that match TRBD1. The germline V gene has CDR1 SGDLS and CDR2 YYNGEE. Trimming cost V 3 bases and J 3 bases; bases outside gene matches: 5. The CDR3 contains 15 residues. The CDR3 region has the DNA TGTGCCAGCAGCGGAGGACAGGGATTCTACAATGAGCAGTTCTTC. The encoded protein is CASSGGQGFYNEQFF.

The chain couples TRBV28 to TRBJ2-7, with TRBD1 matching 8 bases. With V trimmed by 2 bases and J by 4 bases, 4 bases remained unmatched. There are 14 residues in the CDR3. The germline CDR1 and CDR2 sequences are MDHEN and SYDVKM. The CDR3 region has the DNA TGTGCCAGCAGTTTAGTGGGACAGGAGTACGAGCAGTACTTC. Its translation: CASSLVGQEYEQYF.

This clone was seen a handful of times. The chain is built from TRBV28 and TRBJ1-2, with D perhaps matching TRBD1 (5 bases). Trimming shortened V by 2 bases and J by 5 bases, and 12 bases separated the two germline ends. The CDR3 covers 14 residues. The germline V gene encodes CDR1 MDHEN and CDR2 SYDVKM. CDR3 DNA: TGTGCCAGCAGTTTAGCCCCTGGGACGTATGGCTACACCTTC. It translates to CASSLAPGTYGYTF.

The V call is TRBV2, the J call TRBJ2-5, with D perhaps matching TRBD1 or TRBD2 (6 bases each). V lost 6 bases to trimming and J lost 4 bases, with 15 bases between them. This CDR3 has 14 amino acids. Germline assignment: CDR1 SNHLY and CDR2 FYNNEI. The CDR3: CASREGQGGETQYF. The CDR3 DNA reads TGTGCCAGCAGGGAGGGCCAAGGGGGAGAGACCCAGTACTTC.

In this sample, this clone turned up once. The chain couples TRBV6-1 to TRBJ2-3; D tentatively fits TRBD1 or TRBD2 (6 bases each). The V and J ends lost 0 bases and 4 bases respectively, with 14 bases between them. There are 16 residues in the CDR3. Germline V gene lookup returns CDR1 MNHNS and CDR2 SASEGT. The CDR3 coding sequence is TGTGCCAGCAGTGAAGCAGGGGGAGGCGGGGCAGATACGCAGTATTTT. It is translated as CASSEAGGGGADTQYF.